These 28 T cell receptor beta chains came from one sample sequenced in a study of regulatory T cells in long-lasting Graves disease. This sample's time point: newly diagnosed GD, antithyroid drugs for less than 3 months. From PBMCs, RNA was extracted and then used to make the TCR library. Combining iRepertoire HTBI primers with Arm-PCR of CDR3 regions, the authors built TCR beta libraries. Via MiXCR, TCRdb re-called the multiplex PCR reads, giving one row per CDR3 protein. The table lists around 450,000 distinct CDR3 sequences, approximately 15% of them singletons, with over 7% in the top ten. The same data also contributed to another study, on T cells in Graves' hyperthyroidism and ophthalmopathy.

The source was peripheral blood mononuclear cells (PBMCs), collected at new diagnosis, from a patient treated with antithyroid drugs. Every receptor here comes from a woman aged 40-49 years with Graves disease.

Comment on this clonotype: Given a far larger clone just one base away, this is likely a sequencing read error. The genes are TRBV2 and TRBJ1-3, with no clear D. The germline V gene has CDR1 SNHLY and CDR2 FYNNEI. V was clipped by 5 bases and J by 2 bases, with 4 bases between them. The CDR3 runs 12 residues. The CDR3 here is CASSTTGNTIYF. Written as DNA, the CDR3 is TGTGCCAGCAGTACGACTGGAAACACCATATATTTT.

This clonotype was found a few times. This chain links TRBV20-1 with TRBJ2-2; 7 positions match TRBD1. This CDR3 has 15 amino acids. Losses at the gene ends were 0 bases for V and 0 bases for J; bases not matched to a gene: 1. Per the germline V gene, CDR1 is DFQATT and CDR2 is SNEGSKA (reference sequence). CDR3 sequence reads: CSARDGTANTGELFF. The CDR3 DNA reads as TGCAGTGCTAGAGATGGGACAGCGAACACCGGGGAGCTGTTTTTT.

This clonotype was detected ten times or more. The V gene is TRBV24-1, the J gene TRBJ2-1, with a possible D match to TRBD1 (6 bases). V gave up 0 bases and J gave up 4 bases, with 12 bases separating them. Germline values: CDR1 KGHDR, CDR2 SFDVKD. This CDR3 spans 16 amino acids. The CDR3 nucleotides are TGTGCCACCAGTGATTTGGGACAGTTCCCTTACAATGAGCAGTTCTTC. Residues: CATSDLGQFPYNEQFF.

This clonotype was seen ten or more times. CDR3 bases: TGTGCCAGCAGCCGAAGTAATTCCGGGCAGTACTTC. Amino acid sequence: CASSRSNSGQYF. This chain joins TRBV13 and TRBJ2-7; D is unresolved. The CDR3 spans 12 residues. The ends were cut back, 5 bases at V and 9 bases at J, with 14 bases in the middle. CDR1 is PRHDT, CDR2 FYEKMQ, per germline (reference sequence).

Ten or more counts support this clonotype. This rearrangement joins TRBV28 to TRBJ1-6; D call uncertain. Trimming removed 4 bases from V and 8 bases from J, with 6 bases in between. This CDR3 is built from 12 residues. Per germline, CDR1 MDHEN and CDR2 SYDVKM. CDR3 DNA sequence: TGTGCCAGCAGTTCCGGGGATTCACCCCTCCACTTT. Translation: CASSSGDSPLHF.

This clonotype was recorded at least ten times. CDR3 sequence reads: CASSLGRGRTDTQYF. CDR3 sequence (DNA): TGTGCCAGCAGTTTAGGGCGGGGACGCACAGATACGCAGTATTTT. J is TRBJ2-3 and V is TRBV12-3 or TRBV12-4; a weak D match, TRBD2 (6 bases). This CDR3 is built from 15 residues. V lost 1 base and J lost 1, with 9 bases in between.

This clonotype was detected ten times or more. This chain connects TRBV7-2 to TRBJ2-1; 9 bases are a match to TRBD2. The CDR3 totals 14 residues. Germline V gene data show CDR1 as SGHTA and CDR2 as FQGNSA. V lost 4 bases to trimming and J lost 6 bases; unmatched junction nucleotides: 4. Here the CDR3 DNA reads TGTGCCAGCAGCTCCCTAGCGGGGATCAATGAGCAGTTCTTC. Translating it yields CASSSLAGINEQFF. The complete variable domain, with remaining parts taken from reference TRBV7-2 and TRBJ2-1, reads GAGVSQSPSNKVTEKGKDVELRCDPISGHTALYWYRQSLGQGLEFLIYFQGNSAPDKSGLPSDRFSAERTGGSVSTLTIQRTQQEDSAVYLCASSSLAGINEQFFGPGTRLTVL.

Remarks on this clonotype: A much larger clone lies a single base off, so this may be a read error. V gene TRBV9 combines with J gene TRBJ2-7; D ambiguous. Trimming cost V 0 bases and J 2 bases, with 15 bases left between them. The germline gives CDR1 SGDLS, CDR2 YYNGEE. CDR3 length: 16 residues. The CDR3 reads CASSVGANGHAYEQYF. In DNA, the CDR3 is TGTGCCAGCAGCGTAGGGGCTAACGGTCATGCCTACGAGCAGTACTTC.

This clonotype was recorded at least ten times. This chain links TRBV20-1 with TRBJ1-6; D is unresolved. Trimming removed 6 bases at V and 7 bases at J, with 16 bases between. This CDR3 has 14 residues. The V gene's germline CDR1 is DFQATT and CDR2 SNEGSKA (reference sequence). As DNA, the CDR3 is TGCAGTGCCGCCCCGGAGGGAAGAAATTCACCCCTCCACTTT. Protein product: CSAAPEGRNSPLHF.

This clonotype turned up a few times. The junction departs from the called germline gene at one end, perhaps through a read error. The genes are TRBV28 and TRBJ2-5, with unresolved D. Germline V CDR1 and CDR2: MDHEN, SYDVKM. The CDR3 extends over 12 amino acids. The CDR3 coding sequence is TGTGCCAGCAATTTATCCAAAGAGACCCAGTACTTC. It specifies CASNLSKETQYF.

This clonotype showed up just a few times. The chain uses TRBV3-1 and TRBJ1-2, with D hard to call. The length of the CDR3 is 14 residues. The V gene lost 4 bases and the J gene lost 5 bases, with 14 bases spanning the gap. Germline values: CDR1 LGHDT, CDR2 YNNKEL (reference sequence). DNA for the CDR3: TGTGCCAGCAGCCCCGGTGGAGCCGTTTATGGCTACACCTTC. Translated: CASSPGGAVYGYTF.

This clonotype was recorded a few times. V usage is TRBV5-5 and J usage is TRBJ1-1, with D possibly being TRBD1 (5 bases). This CDR3 has 14 amino acids. The germline CDR1 and CDR2 sequences are SGHKS and YYEKEE (reference sequence). V shed 4 bases and J shed 4 bases, with 14 bases lying between them. In nucleotides, the CDR3 is TGTGCCAGCAGCGTCCAATGGGGGTTCACTGAAGCTTTCTTT. This codes for CASSVQWGFTEAFF.

The V and J genes are TRBV29-1 and TRBJ2-1; unclear D gene. Trimming removed 0 bases at V and 9 bases at J, with 9 bases between. The CDR3 covers 12 residues. Germline V gives CDR1 SQVTM, CDR2 ANQGSEA. The CDR3 spells CSVEDSNPEQFF. The CDR3 bases are TGCAGCGTTGAAGATAGTAATCCTGAGCAGTTCTTC.

This clonotype was seen more than once but under ten times. This chain connects TRBV4-1 to TRBJ2-7; the D gene is possibly TRBD1 (5 bases). The CDR3 contains 14 residues. CDR1 and CDR2 from the germline V gene are MGHRA and YSYEKL. The V and J ends lost 4 bases and 0 bases respectively, with 10 bases between them. The CDR3 bases are TGCGCCAGCAGCCCCAGGGAAGCCTCCTACGAGCAGTACTTC. Its translation: CASSPREASYEQYF.

Regarding this clonotype: A much larger clone sits a single nucleotide away, making a read error possible. The V and J genes are TRBV20-1 and TRBJ2-7; 10 bases line up with TRBD2. The trim removed 0 bases at V and 1 base at J, leaving 0 bases unmatched. Germline loops: CDR1 DFQATT, CDR2 SNEGSKA (reference sequence). The CDR3 length is 14 residues. The CDR3: CSARDSGRSYEQYF. The CDR3 nucleotides read TGCAGTGCTAGAGATAGCGGGAGGTCCTACGAGCAGTACTTC.

This clonotype was counted many times. This sequence joins TRBV19 and TRBJ1-2; perhaps TRBD1 as D (5 bases). Germline CDR1 and CDR2: LNHDA and SQIVND (reference sequence). The CDR3 contains 15 residues. V gave up 2 bases and J gave up 4 bases, with 14 bases separating them. In nucleotides, the CDR3 is TGTGCCAGTAGTATACAGGGCAGAGACGGCTATGGCTACACCTTC. This translates into CASSIQGRDGYGYTF.

This clonotype came up many times. J is TRBJ2-3 and V is TRBV12-3 or TRBV12-4; D uncertain. The DNA end favors TRBJ2-7, so the J call may be wrong. The CDR3 totals 13 residues. The CDR3 reads CASRGRMGSEQYF. The CDR3 nucleotides are TGTGCCAGCAGAGGACGTATGGGTTCCGAGCAGTACTTC.

In this sample, this clonotype turned up many times. This chain links TRBV5-1 with TRBJ2-2; no clear D. Trimming stripped 1 base from V and 11 bases from J, with 9 bases between. The CDR3 runs to 12 residues. Germline CDR1 is SGHRS and CDR2 is YFSETQ. CDR3 in DNA: TGCGCCAGCAGCTTGAGACTCGGAGAGCTGTTTTTT. The encoded protein is CASSLRLGELFF.

This clonotype was counted at least ten times. This chain connects TRBV12-3 or TRBV12-4 to TRBJ2-1; D gene ambiguous. Trimming removed 5 bases at V and 7 bases at J, with 12 bases between. The CDR3 contains 13 residues. The CDR3 DNA sequence: TGTGCCAGCAGTCCCAGGCTTGTAAATGAGCAGTTCTTC. This encodes CASSPRLVNEQFF.

Of note for this clonotype: This may arise from a read error, as a much more abundant clone is one base away. The rearrangement links TRBV20-1 to TRBJ2-7; D remains unclear. With 3 bases removed from V and 6 bases from J, the gap between germline ends came to 15 bases. CDR1 is DFQATT and CDR2 is SNEGSKA in the germline V gene (reference sequence). The CDR3 length is 13 residues. CDR3: CSASHPLLSEQYF. DNA of the CDR3: TGCAGTGCTAGTCACCCACTCCTGAGCGAGCAGTACTTC.

The V call is TRBV28, the J call TRBJ2-2; D gene uncertain. V lost 1 base, J lost 7 bases, and 1 base lay in between. The CDR3 is 11 residues long. Per the germline V gene, CDR1 is MDHEN and CDR2 is SYDVKM. DNA for the CDR3: TGTGCCAGCAGTTTATACGGGGAGCTGTTTTTT. It yields the protein CASSLYGELFF. The variable domain in full, completed from reference TRBV28 and TRBJ2-2, reads DVKVTQSSRYLVKRTGEKVFLECVQDMDHENMFWYRQDPGLGLRLIYFSYDVKMKEKGDIPEGYSVSREKKERFSLILESASTNQTSMYLCASSLYGELFFGEGSRLTVL.

The CDR3 reads CASGYRLNTEAFF. CDR3 bases: TGTGCCAGCGGTTATCGATTGAACACTGAAGCTTTCTTT. This chain uses TRBV28 with TRBJ1-1; no definite D call. Germline V gene data show CDR1 as MDHEN and CDR2 as SYDVKM. The CDR3 is made up of 13 amino acids. V lost 8 bases and J 0 bases, leaving 10 bases between the germline ends. Full variable domain (remainder filled in from reference TRBV28 and TRBJ1-1): DVKVTQSSRYLVKRTGEKVFLECVQDMDHENMFWYRQDPGLGLRLIYFSYDVKMKEKGDIPEGYSVSREKKERFSLILESASTNQTSMYLCASGYRLNTEAFFGQGTRLTVV.

This clonotype was counted ten times or more. V is TRBV3-1 and J is TRBJ2-2; D gene unclear. Looked up from germline, CDR1 is LGHDT and CDR2 is YNNKEL (reference sequence). The CDR3 runs 12 residues. V was shortened by 0 bases and J by 8 bases, with 4 bases between the two germline ends. CDR3 DNA sequence: TGTGCCAGCAGCCAAGAAGGTGGGGAGCTGTTTTTT. It encodes CASSQEGGELFF.

A few counts support this clonotype. This chain connects TRBV12-3 or TRBV12-4 to TRBJ2-7; a weak D match, TRBD1 (5 bases). The CDR3 loop spans 15 amino acids. The V and J ends lost 4 bases and 0 bases respectively, with 13 bases between them. Here the CDR3 reads CASSSEVDSSYEQYF. In DNA, the CDR3 is TGTGCCAGCAGTTCGGAAGTAGACAGCTCCTACGAGCAGTACTTC.

In its sample, this clonotype was seen many times. V gene TRBV29-1 combines with J gene TRBJ2-6; TRBD1 aligns across 7 bases. CDR1 and CDR2 from the germline V gene are SQVTM and ANQGSEA. J was trimmed by 0 bases and V by 2 bases; bases with no gene match: 13. The CDR3 is 19 residues long. The CDR3 sequence is CSVENEPTGVGSGANVLTF. CDR3 DNA: TGCAGCGTTGAAAACGAACCAACAGGGGTGGGCTCTGGGGCCAACGTCCTGACTTTC.

Many counts were recorded for this clonotype. V gene TRBV12-5 combines with J gene TRBJ2-7, with TRBD1 identical over 9 bases. V was clipped by 0 bases and J by 3 bases; unmatched bases: 6. CDR1 LGHNT and CDR2 FRNRAP come from the germline V gene. This CDR3 comprises 16 residues. CDR3 sequence (DNA): TGTGCTAGTGGTTTGGTAGTTGGACAGGGGCGCTACGAGCAGTACTTC. It translates to CASGLVVGQGRYEQYF.

This clonotype came up a few times. The chain carries TRBV29-1 and TRBJ2-1; possibly TRBD1 or TRBD2 for D (5 bases each). This CDR3 spans 14 amino acids. CDR1 and CDR2 from the germline V gene are SQVTM and ANQGSEA. Between the trimmed V and J ends, which lost 3 bases and 1 base, there was a span of 10 bases. In DNA, the CDR3 is TGCAGCGTTGAGCCCGGGGCTTCCTACAATGAGCAGTTCTTC. Protein product: CSVEPGASYNEQFF.

This clonotype was detected ten times or more. The chain links TRBV5-1 to TRBJ2-1, with 9 bases that match TRBD1. The trim removed 4 bases at V and 10 bases at J, leaving 12 bases unmatched. Looked up from germline, CDR1 is SGHRS and CDR2 is YFSETQ. The CDR3 is made up of 15 amino acids. The CDR3 protein is CASSLSRDRVSEQFF. The CDR3 region has the DNA TGCGCCAGCAGCCTATCCCGGGACAGGGTAAGCGAGCAGTTCTTC.